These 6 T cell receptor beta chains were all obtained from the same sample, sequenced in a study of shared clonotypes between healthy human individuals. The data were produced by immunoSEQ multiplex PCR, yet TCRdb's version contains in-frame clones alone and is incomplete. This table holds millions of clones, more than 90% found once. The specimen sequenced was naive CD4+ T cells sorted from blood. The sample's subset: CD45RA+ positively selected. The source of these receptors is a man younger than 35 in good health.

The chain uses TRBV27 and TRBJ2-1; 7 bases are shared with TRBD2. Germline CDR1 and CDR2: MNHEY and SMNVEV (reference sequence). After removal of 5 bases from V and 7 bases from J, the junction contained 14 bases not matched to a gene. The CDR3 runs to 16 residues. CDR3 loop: CASSLTTSRFSNEQFF. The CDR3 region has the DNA TGTGCCAGCAGTCTCACGACTAGCCGTTTCTCGAATGAGCAGTTCTTC.

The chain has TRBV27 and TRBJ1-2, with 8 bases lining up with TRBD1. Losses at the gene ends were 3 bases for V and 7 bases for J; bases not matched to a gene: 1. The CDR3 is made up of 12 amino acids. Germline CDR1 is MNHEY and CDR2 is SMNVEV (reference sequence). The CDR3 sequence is CASSFGQGGYTF. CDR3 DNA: TGTGCCAGCAGTTTCGGACAGGGTGGCTACACCTTC.

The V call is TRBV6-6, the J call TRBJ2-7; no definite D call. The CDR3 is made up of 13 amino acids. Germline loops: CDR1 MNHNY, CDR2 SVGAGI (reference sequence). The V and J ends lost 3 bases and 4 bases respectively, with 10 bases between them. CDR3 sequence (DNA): TGTGCCAGCAGTTATAACAGCCCGTACGAGCAGTACTTC. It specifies CASSYNSPYEQYF.

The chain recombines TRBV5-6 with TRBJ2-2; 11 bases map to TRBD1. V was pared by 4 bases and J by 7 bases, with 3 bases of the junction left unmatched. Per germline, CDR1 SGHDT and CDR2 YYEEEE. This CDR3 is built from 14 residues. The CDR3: CASSPDRGLGELFF. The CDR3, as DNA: TGTGCCAGCAGCCCGGACAGGGGGCTCGGGGAGCTGTTTTTT.

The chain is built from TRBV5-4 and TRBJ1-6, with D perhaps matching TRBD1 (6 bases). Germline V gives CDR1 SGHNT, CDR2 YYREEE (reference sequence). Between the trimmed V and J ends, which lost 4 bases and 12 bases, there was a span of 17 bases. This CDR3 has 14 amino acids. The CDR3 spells CASSIGQSSLPLHF. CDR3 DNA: TGTGCCAGCAGCATTGGACAGTCTTCTTTACCCCTCCACTTT.

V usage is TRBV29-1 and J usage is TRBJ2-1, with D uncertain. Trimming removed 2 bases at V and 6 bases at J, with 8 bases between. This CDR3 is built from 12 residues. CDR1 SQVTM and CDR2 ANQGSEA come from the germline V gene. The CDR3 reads CSVELPGNEQFF. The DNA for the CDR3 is TGCAGCGTTGAACTTCCGGGCAATGAGCAGTTCTTC.